This T cell receptor beta chain emerged from a study of OX40 agonist ivuxolimab in advanced cancers. Study-wide results and limits: Mean expanded clone counts were higher in CD8+ than CD4+ T cells. At doses 0.1 to 3.0 mg/kg, CD4+ and CD8+ clones expanded. The authors did not determine the antigen specificity of the expanded peripheral T cells.

Sequencing was performed with immunoSEQ multiplex PCR; in TCRdb, only in-frame clones are kept and a portion is missing. The sample shows about 88,000 clones, 75% to 90% of them seen only once. Unmatched junction bases numbered 4, after V lost 1 base and J lost 4 bases. The V gene's germline CDR1 is SGDLS and CDR2 YYNGEE. The CDR3 extends over 15 amino acids. Turning to this clone: Its antigen is as yet unknown.

The source of this sequence is an adult with an advanced solid tumor such as melanoma, head and neck, liver or kidney cancer. V gene TRBV9 combines with J gene TRBJ2-2; 7 bases line up with TRBD1. Source: CD4+ or CD8+ T cells sorted from blood, taken in a trial of the OX40 agonist ivuxolimab. CDR3 residues: CASSVIGGSTGELFF. The CDR3 bases are TGTGCCAGCAGCGTAATAGGGGGCAGCACCGGGGAGCTGTTTTTT.